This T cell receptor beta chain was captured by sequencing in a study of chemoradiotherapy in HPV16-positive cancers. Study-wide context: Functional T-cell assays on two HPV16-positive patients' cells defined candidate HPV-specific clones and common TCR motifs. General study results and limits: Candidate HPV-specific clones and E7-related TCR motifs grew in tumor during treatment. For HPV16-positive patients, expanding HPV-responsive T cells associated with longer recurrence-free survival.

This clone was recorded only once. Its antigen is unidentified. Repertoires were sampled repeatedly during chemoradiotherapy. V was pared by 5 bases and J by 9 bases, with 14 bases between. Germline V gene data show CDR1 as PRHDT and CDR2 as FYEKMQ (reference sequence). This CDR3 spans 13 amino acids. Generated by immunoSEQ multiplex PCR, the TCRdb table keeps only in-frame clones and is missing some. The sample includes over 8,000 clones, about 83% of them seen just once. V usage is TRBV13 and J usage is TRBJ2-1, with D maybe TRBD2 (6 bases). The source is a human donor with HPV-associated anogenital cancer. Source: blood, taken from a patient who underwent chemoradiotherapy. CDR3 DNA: TGTGCCAGCAGCCGGACCCGGAGGGTTGAGCAGTTCTTC. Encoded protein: CASSRTRRVEQFF.